Sequencing of this T cell receptor (beta chain) was carried out in a study of blood T cell repertoires in COVID-19. Study information: The United States, Italy and Spain supplied acute and convalescent COVID-19 samples. PBMCs, B-cell-depleted T cells, or T cells provided the cDNA or gDNA that made up the material.

Study processing details: Counts of nucleated cells, estimated from reference gene primer amplification, were obtained. Libraries were prepared by immunoSEQ multiplex PCR; TCRdb keeps only in-frame clonotypes and omits some of them. Clonal size and the V and J genes are those of that table, whereas D and trimming came from the DNA. The table includes about 520,000 clones, 70% to 90% detected once. Looked up from germline, CDR1 is MNHEY and CDR2 is SMNVEV (reference sequence). The CDR3 spans 15 residues. The V and J ends lost 4 bases and 4 bases respectively, with 13 bases between them. The rearrangement links TRBV27 to TRBJ2-2; a possible D gene is TRBD2 (5 bases). The sample consisted of peripheral blood. The sequence came from a human donor in a cohort sampled during active COVID-19. The CDR3 is CASSSTPRGTGELFF. DNA for the CDR3: TGTGCCAGCAGTTCCACTCCCCGGGGCACCGGGGAGCTGTTTTTT.